This T cell receptor beta chain was recorded in a study of T cell responses to AZD1222 COVID-19 vaccine. Germline V gives CDR1 MDHEN, CDR2 SYDVKM. V shed 4 bases and J 5 bases; nucleotides not matched to a gene: 4. The CDR3 is 15 amino acids. About this clone itself: No antigen is known for it.

Produced via immunoSEQ multiplex PCR; TCRdb's table is partial and in-frame only. The table records about 120,000 clones, around 92% of them present only once. General observations from the study: Vaccine-associated CD4 TCRs ranged over spike, dominating at 160-218 and 743-854.

J is TRBJ2-3 and V is TRBV28; 12 bases are shared with TRBD2. Sequenced here: peripheral blood, sampled on day 0 of AZD1222 vaccination. This clonotype was obtained from an adult in good health. The CDR3 sequence: CASSSGLAGKDTQYF. The DNA of the CDR3 is TGTGCCAGCAGTTCCGGACTAGCGGGGAAAGATACGCAGTATTTT.